The clone carrying this TCR beta chain was observed a single time. This sample was included in a study of glioma-infiltrating T cells after dendritic cell vaccination. Time point given: after dendritic cell vaccination, including at tumor progression/relapse. Sequencing used immunoSEQ multiplex PCR; TCRdb keeps in-frame clones, though not all of them. The profile shows around 78,000 clones, approximately 81% of them singletons. The CDR3 is made up of 15 amino acids. V shed 5 bases, J shed 2 bases, and the junction held 7 bases outside the gene matches. The germline V gene encodes CDR1 SQVTM and CDR2 ANQGSEA.

The gene calls are TRBV29-1 and TRBJ2-3; TRBD2 matches at 10 bases. The sequencing here drew on blood, taken after dendritic cell vaccination. The source of this sequence is a human donor with glioblastoma. CDR3 sequence reads: CSVFGLADHTDTQYF. The CDR3 DNA follows: TGCAGCGTTTTCGGACTAGCGGATCACACAGATACGCAGTATTTT.